The 27 T cell receptor beta chains reported below all come from one sample, sequenced in a study of blood T cell repertoires in COVID-19. Some clones are missing from TCRdb's copy, which holds only in-frame ones; the method was immunoSEQ multiplex PCR. The repertoire includes 120,000 or so clones, around 80% of them detected once, and roughly 1.8% sits in the top ten. Specimen: peripheral blood. All receptors come from a man between 65 and 79 years old with acute or convalescent COVID-19.

This clone was seen many times. The gene calls are TRBV6-6 and TRBJ2-1; TRBD1 matches at 7 bases. Germline CDR1 MNHNY, CDR2 SVGAGI (reference sequence). The CDR3 totals 12 residues. After removal of 7 bases from V and 9 bases from J, the junction contained 6 bases not matched to a gene. The CDR3 nucleotides read TGTGCCAGCACCCAACAGGGGCTTGAGCAGTTCTTC. Amino acid sequence: CASTQQGLEQFF.

The chain uses TRBV20-1 and TRBJ1-5, with 7 bases identical to TRBD1. Germline V lookup: CDR1 DFQATT, CDR2 SNEGSKA (reference sequence). The CDR3 has 14 amino acids. Germline trimming cut 3 bases from V and 7 bases from J; bases unmatched to any gene: 9. The CDR3 DNA sequence: TGCAGTGCTAGTGACAGGGCCCGGAACCAGCCCCAGCATTTT. Translated, it gives CSASDRARNQPQHF.

V usage is TRBV10-3 and J usage is TRBJ1-1; 7 positions match TRBD1. V trimming: 7 bases; J trimming: 3 bases; junction bases outside the gene matches: 8. The CDR3 has 14 amino acids. CDR1 and CDR2 from the germline V gene are ENHRY and SYGVKD. The CDR3 sequence: CAITGGLRDTEAFF. The CDR3 DNA reads TGTGCCATCACAGGGGGTTTGAGGGACACTGAAGCTTTCTTT.

The V call is TRBV6-5, the J call TRBJ2-1, with TRBD2 as a possible D gene (6 bases). The CDR3 totals 14 residues. Germline V gene sequence: CDR1 MNHEY, CDR2 SVGAGI. V lost 7 bases, J lost 4 bases, and 14 bases lay in between. The chain's CDR3 is CASKPGLAYNEQFF. The CDR3 bases are TGTGCCAGCAAGCCGGGACTCGCTTACAATGAGCAGTTCTTC.

This chain connects TRBV7-9 to TRBJ1-1, with D perhaps matching TRBD1 (5 bases). Per the germline V gene, CDR1 is SEHNR and CDR2 is FQNEAQ (reference sequence). CDR3 length equals 18 residues. V lost 5 bases and J lost 5, with 27 bases in between. The DNA of the CDR3 is TGTGCCAGCAGCCCAGGGCCCCCCCTGCGTGCTGGTGGGACTGAAGCTTTCTTT. Its translation: CASSPGPPLRAGGTEAFF.

The rearrangement links TRBV5-1 to TRBJ1-2; the match to TRBD1 covers 11 bases. CDR3 length: 15 residues. J was trimmed by 0 bases and V by 3 bases; bases with no gene match: 1. Germline V CDR1 and CDR2: SGHRS, YFSETQ. Here the CDR3 DNA reads TGCGCCAGCAGCTGGGGACAGGGGGCTAACTATGGCTACACCTTC. Encoded protein: CASSWGQGANYGYTF.

This clone was observed a handful of times. The rearrangement joins TRBV12-3 or TRBV12-4 to TRBJ1-3; D is ambiguous. V gave up 4 bases and J gave up 3 bases, with 7 bases separating them. CDR3 length: 13 amino acids. The CDR3 bases are TGTGCCAGCAGTTCCCCTCTTGGAAACACCATATATTTT. It encodes CASSSPLGNTIYF.

The chain links TRBV9 to TRBJ2-7; 10 bases fit TRBD1. In germline, CDR1 is SGDLS, CDR2 YYNGEE. Losses at the gene ends were 4 bases for V and 8 bases for J; bases not matched to a gene: 9. The CDR3 spans 14 residues. CDR3: CASSPPGQGFKQYF. DNA for the CDR3: TGTGCCAGCAGCCCCCCGGGACAGGGGTTTAAGCAGTACTTC.

This chain uses TRBV19 with TRBJ1-1, with D uncertain. This CDR3 contains 13 residues. Germline CDR1 LNHDA, CDR2 SQIVND (reference sequence). Trimming pared 5 bases from V and 4 bases from J, leaving 11 bases between. The CDR3 DNA is TGTGCCAGTAGTCCCCACGGGGTCACTGAAGCTTTCTTT. It encodes CASSPHGVTEAFF.

The rearrangement links TRBV27 to TRBJ1-1; TRBD1 is a possible D gene (5 bases). Trimming pared 11 bases from V and 4 bases from J, leaving 11 bases between. CDR3 size: 11 residues. Per germline, CDR1 MNHEY and CDR2 SMNVEV (reference sequence). The CDR3 bases are TGTGCCGGGGGGTATGGCACTGAAGCTTTCTTT. As protein: CAGGYGTEAFF.

The rearrangement uses TRBV11-2 and TRBJ2-3; TRBD2 agrees at 11 bases. CDR3 length equals 16 residues. In germline, CDR1 is SGHAT, CDR2 FQNNGV. Trimming removed 6 bases from V and 2 bases from J; junction bases left unmatched: 7. CDR3 nucleotide sequence: TGTGCCAGCAGATACTTAGCGGGGGGGATCACAGATACGCAGTATTTT. Translated: CASRYLAGGITDTQYF. Full variable domain (rest looked up from reference TRBV11-2 and TRBJ2-3): EAGVAQSPRYKIIEKRQSVAFWCNPISGHATLYWYQQILGQGPKLLIQFQNNGVVDDSQLPKDRFSAERLKGVDSTLKIQPAKLEDSAVYLCASRYLAGGITDTQYFGPGTRLTVL.

The genes are TRBV30 and TRBJ1-6, with TRBD1 identical over 9 bases. The V gene's germline CDR1 is GTSNPN and CDR2 SVGIG (reference sequence). CDR3 length: 14 residues. Unmatched junction bases numbered 1, after V lost 0 bases and J lost 7 bases. The CDR3 bases are TGTGCCTGGAGTGTAGGGACAGGGAATTCACCCCTCCACTTT. Amino acid sequence: CAWSVGTGNSPLHF.

The chain employs TRBV6-1 and TRBJ2-1; 8 positions match TRBD2. Losses at the gene ends were 4 bases for V and 7 bases for J; bases not matched to a gene: 6. This CDR3 is 14 amino acids long. The germline gives CDR1 MNHNS, CDR2 SASEGT. For the CDR3, the DNA is TGTGCCAGCAGTGTGCGGGGGGTTCCGAATGAGCAGTTCTTC. This translates into CASSVRGVPNEQFF.

The rearrangement links TRBV7-6 to TRBJ1-6; D might be TRBD1 (6 bases). This CDR3 has 15 residues. Germline V gene data show CDR1 as SGHVS and CDR2 as FNYEAQ. Deletions cut 1 base from V and 7 bases from J, with 11 bases between. The DNA for the CDR3 is TGTGCCAGCAGCTTAGACAGGGTGAGCAATTCACCCCTCCACTTT. This codes for CASSLDRVSNSPLHF.

J is TRBJ1-3 and V is TRBV2, with 9 bases matching TRBD1. Germline V gene sequence: CDR1 SNHLY, CDR2 FYNNEI. This CDR3 region has 14 residues. J lost 2 bases, V lost 7 bases, and 3 bases had no gene match. CDR3 region: CASTRDRAGNTIYF. The CDR3 DNA is TGTGCCAGCACCCGGGACAGGGCTGGAAACACCATATATTTT.

The V call is TRBV29-1, the J call TRBJ1-2; 7 bases fit TRBD1. J was trimmed by 8 bases and V by 7 bases; bases with no gene match: 10. Germline lookup yields CDR1 SQVTM and CDR2 ANQGSEA. The CDR3 has 12 residues. CDR3 bases: TGCAGCGCTAACAGGGGACCCTTGGGCTACACCTTC. Residues: CSANRGPLGYTF.

This chain connects TRBV5-1 to TRBJ2-5, with 7 positions matching TRBD2. The CDR3 has 15 residues. Looked up from germline, CDR1 is SGHRS and CDR2 is YFSETQ. Trimming took 0 bases from V and 1 from J; bases not matched to a gene: 3. The CDR3 region has the DNA TGCGCCAGCAGCTTGGGTCCGGGGGGCCAAGAGACCCAGTACTTC. This gives the protein CASSLGPGGQETQYF.

The chain couples TRBV11-3 to TRBJ1-5; a possible D gene is TRBD1 (5 bases). V was trimmed by 5 bases and J by 0 bases, leaving 17 bases between them. The germline V gene encodes CDR1 SGHNT and CDR2 YENEEA. The CDR3 is 17 residues long. CDR3 loop: CASSKRDRYDSNQPQHF. Written as DNA, the CDR3 is TGTGCCAGCAGCAAACGAGACAGATATGATAGCAATCAGCCCCAGCATTTT.

The chain joins TRBV6-5 to TRBJ2-1, with D perhaps matching TRBD1 (6 bases). The germline V and J ends were trimmed by 6 bases and 7 bases, with 19 bases remaining between them. Germline loops: CDR1 MNHEY, CDR2 SVGAGI. The CDR3 has 15 residues. The CDR3 DNA sequence: TGTGCCAGCAGAGATACAGGGTATGTCCCGAATGAGCAGTTCTTC. As protein: CASRDTGYVPNEQFF.

The chain carries TRBV5-1 and TRBJ1-3, with TRBD1 as a possible D gene (5 bases). Between the trimmed V and J ends, which lost 0 bases and 0 bases, there was a span of 10 bases. Germline V gives CDR1 SGHRS, CDR2 YFSETQ. The CDR3 contains 16 residues. CDR3 coding DNA: TGCGCCAGCAGCTTGGGACAGATCGGCTCTGGAAACACCATATATTTT. Amino acids: CASSLGQIGSGNTIYF.

The rearrangement links TRBV19 to TRBJ1-5; tentatively, D is TRBD1 (6 bases). Trimming removed 8 bases at V and 2 bases at J, with 22 bases between. The CDR3 is 17 amino acids. Germline V gene lookup returns CDR1 LNHDA and CDR2 SQIVND (reference sequence). DNA of the CDR3: TGTGCCAGTCACTCCTTCGCACAGGGCGCTGGCAATCAGCCCCAGCATTTT. It encodes CASHSFAQGAGNQPQHF.

This chain links TRBV9 with TRBJ1-1, with unresolved D. Germline CDR1 reads SGDLS; CDR2 reads YYNGEE. V was clipped by 4 bases and J by 2 bases, with 9 bases between them. CDR3 length equals 13 residues. The CDR3 here is CASSWQANTEAFF. In DNA form, the CDR3 reads TGTGCCAGCAGCTGGCAGGCTAACACTGAAGCTTTCTTT.

The rearrangement uses TRBV5-1 and TRBJ1-2; D unclear. V was cut by 0 bases and J by 7 bases, with 13 bases left in between. From germline, CDR1 is SGHRS and CDR2 YFSETQ. This CDR3 spans 14 amino acids. The CDR3 protein is CASSLVQSAGGYTF. CDR3 coding DNA: TGCGCCAGCAGCTTGGTTCAGTCGGCGGGTGGCTACACCTTC.

J is TRBJ2-5 and V is TRBV6-2 or TRBV6-3, with 15 bases lining up with TRBD2. There are 17 residues in the CDR3. CDR1 is MNHEY, CDR2 SVGEGT, per germline. V was pared by 5 bases and J by 5 bases, with 9 bases of the junction left unmatched. CDR3 DNA sequence: TGTGCCAGCAGTCCCGGGACTAGCGGGGGGTACCGGGAGACCCAGTACTTC. Residues: CASSPGTSGGYRETQYF.

The chain employs TRBV7-9 and TRBJ2-7; 10 nucleotides align to TRBD1. V shed 6 bases, J shed 6 bases, and the junction held 17 bases outside the gene matches. Germline V gene sequence: CDR1 SEHNR, CDR2 FQNEAQ (reference sequence). The CDR3 extends over 17 amino acids. The CDR3 DNA reads TGTGCCAGCAGTAACTATGGAGTGTTCGGGACAGGGGTCGAGCAGTACTTC. Translating it yields CASSNYGVFGTGVEQYF.

This chain links TRBV5-4 with TRBJ1-1; D gene ambiguous. Germline-derived CDR1 and CDR2 are SGHNT and YYREEE (reference sequence). The germline V and J ends were trimmed by 0 bases and 6 bases, with 9 bases remaining between them. The CDR3 spans 13 residues. CDR3 DNA sequence: TGTGCCAGCAGCTTGGCTGGCGGCGCTGAAGCTTTCTTT. It translates to CASSLAGGAEAFF. Full variable domain (outside the CDR3, taken from reference TRBV5-4 and TRBJ1-1): ETGVTQSPTHLIKTRGQQVTLRCSSQSGHNTVSWYQQALGQGPQFIFQYYREEENGRGNFPPRFSGLQFPNYSSELNVNALELDDSALYLCASSLAGGAEAFFGQGTRLTVV.

The chain couples TRBV6-2 or TRBV6-3 to TRBJ2-2; 7 bases line up with TRBD1. CDR1 is MNHEY, CDR2 SVGEGT, per germline. The V gene end was trimmed by 5 bases and the J gene end by 3 bases; junction bases not matched to a gene: 6. The length of the CDR3 is 15 residues. CDR3 loop: CASSTGQLYTGELFF. The CDR3 nucleotides are TGTGCCAGCAGTACGGGACAGCTTTACACCGGGGAGCTGTTTTTT.